Listed here are 14 T cell receptor beta chains from one sample, sequenced in a study of tumor-infiltrating lymphocytes in oesophageal squamous cell carcinoma. TCRdb reanalysed the PCR reads using MiXCR and keeps one entry per CDR3 protein. The table has a few thousand distinct CDR3 sequences, roughly a fifth seen once. Sequencing input: normal esophageal tissue next to the tumor. The receptors stem from a male donor with esophageal squamous cell carcinoma.

In this sample, this clonotype turned up many times. This chain links TRBV5-1 with TRBJ2-5; 7 nucleotides align to TRBD1. CDR1 and CDR2 from the germline V gene are SGHRS and YFSETQ. J gave up 1 base and V 0 bases, and 0 bases lay outside the gene matches. The CDR3 has 14 residues. DNA for the CDR3: TGCGCCAGCAGCTTGGAGGGGGCCCAAGAGACCCAGTACTTC. It is translated as CASSLEGAQETQYF.

This clonotype was found a few times. The chain has TRBV27 and TRBJ2-7, with 10 positions matching TRBD2. Germline V CDR1 and CDR2: MNHEY, SMNVEV (reference sequence). The CDR3 runs 16 residues. With 5 bases clipped from V and 0 bases from J, the junction kept 7 bases outside the gene matches. Written as DNA, the CDR3 is TGTGCCAGCAGTCCAAAAGCGGGGGGGTTCTCCTACGAGCAGTACTTC. This sequence encodes CASSPKAGGFSYEQYF.

This clonotype came up many times. The rearrangement uses TRBV27 and TRBJ1-5; D is uncertain. Trimming pared 0 bases from V and 1 base from J, leaving 13 bases between. CDR1 is MNHEY and CDR2 is SMNVEV in the germline V gene (reference sequence). This CDR3 spans 17 amino acids. CDR3 amino acids: CASSLSAHLRSNQPQHF. In DNA, the CDR3 is TGTGCCAGCAGTTTATCAGCGCACCTTCGGAGCAATCAGCCCCAGCATTTT.

This clonotype appeared many times. The DNA of the CDR3 is TGTGCCAGCAGTGTCGGGGCCGGGGAGCAGTACTTC. It encodes CASSVGAGEQYF. The rearrangement links TRBV25-1 to TRBJ2-4; D is perhaps TRBD1 or TRBD2 (5 bases each). The germline V gene has CDR1 MGHDK and CDR2 SYGVNS. V gave up 4 bases and J gave up 13 bases, with 14 bases separating them. The CDR3 extends over 12 amino acids.

The V and J genes are TRBV15 and TRBJ1-3; TRBD1 aligns across 7 bases. The V gene end was trimmed by 3 bases and the J gene end by 3 bases; junction bases not matched to a gene: 5. Looked up from germline, CDR1 is LNHNV and CDR2 is YYDKDF (reference sequence). The CDR3 is 15 amino acids. The CDR3 here is CATSRPGGFGNTIYF. The CDR3 DNA reads TGTGCCACCAGCAGGCCAGGGGGATTTGGAAACACCATATATTTT.

This clonotype is termed medium-sized. This chain connects TRBV19 to TRBJ2-4; D unresolved. This CDR3 has 16 amino acids. V was trimmed by 6 bases and J by 0 bases, leaving 15 bases between them. Germline CDR1 reads LNHDA; CDR2 reads SQIVND (reference sequence). In nucleotides, the CDR3 is TGTGCCAGTAGAGAAGGGATTACGGTAGCCAAAAACATTCAGTACTTC. Translated, it gives CASREGITVAKNIQYF.

This clonotype is large by share. The chain couples TRBV7-9 to TRBJ2-1, with 13 bases fitting TRBD2. The J segment lost 8 bases and the V segment lost 5 bases, leaving 9 bases of the junction unmatched. From germline, CDR1 is SEHNR and CDR2 FQNEAQ (reference sequence). CDR3 length equals 16 residues. CDR3 DNA sequence: TGTGCCAGCAGCCCGGGACTAGCGGGGATTAATCATGAGCAGTTCTTC. Translating it yields CASSPGLAGINHEQFF.

This clonotype was seen many times. This sequence joins TRBV5-4 and TRBJ2-1, with TRBD2 matching over 7 bases. The CDR3 loop spans 15 amino acids. Trimming removed 5 bases from V and 3 bases from J; junction bases left unmatched: 8. Germline values: CDR1 SGHNT, CDR2 YYREEE (reference sequence). This chain's CDR3 is CASSHSGPVYNEQFF. The CDR3 DNA is TGTGCCAGCAGTCATAGCGGGCCGGTCTACAATGAGCAGTTCTTC.

Only a few counts were recorded for this clonotype. J is TRBJ2-3 and V is TRBV5-1; 13 bases line up with TRBD2. The assigned J gene may be wrong: the sequence end matches TRBJ2-7 better. Germline V CDR1 and CDR2: SGHRS, YFSETQ. The CDR3 consists of 16 residues. The CDR3: CASSSRTSGGGYEQYF. Written as DNA, the CDR3 is TGCGCCAGCAGCTCCAGGACTAGCGGGGGCGGCTACGAGCAGTACTTC.

By proportion, this clonotype is medium-sized. This sequence joins TRBV7-2 and TRBJ2-7, with 10 bases that match TRBD1. Germline V lookup: CDR1 SGHTA, CDR2 FQGNSA. CDR3 length: 13 residues. Losses at the gene ends were 5 bases for V and 6 bases for J; bases not matched to a gene: 4. The CDR3 loop reads CASSTGQGTEQYF. DNA of the CDR3: TGTGCCAGCAGCACGGGACAGGGGACCGAGCAGTACTTC. Together with reference TRBV7-2 and TRBJ2-7, the CDR3 gives the full variable domain: GAGVSQSPSNKVTEKGKDVELRCDPISGHTALYWYRQSLGQGLEFLIYFQGNSAPDKSGLPSDRFSAERTGGSVSTLTIQRTQQEDSAVYLCASSTGQGTEQYFGPGTRLTVT.

This clonotype was seen only a few times. The J gene is TRBJ1-3, the V gene TRBV14; D uncertain. Trimming took off 4 bases at V and 2 bases at J, with 15 bases between the two ends. The CDR3 has 16 amino acids. Germline lookup yields CDR1 SGHDN and CDR2 FVKESK. In DNA form, the CDR3 reads TGTGCCAGCAGCCTCGCTCTGGGGAGAGCTGGAAACACCATATATTTT. Translated: CASSLALGRAGNTIYF.

This clonotype rates as medium-sized (0.01 to 0.1%). The chain combines TRBV7-3 with TRBJ1-2; possibly TRBD1 for D (6 bases). Trimming pared 5 bases from V and 0 bases from J, leaving 13 bases between. The CDR3 runs 15 residues. CDR1 SGHTA and CDR2 FQGTGA come from the germline V gene. CDR3 bases: TGTGCCAGCAGCCCTACGACAGGCCCTAACTATGGCTACACCTTC. Its translation: CASSPTTGPNYGYTF.

This clonotype is medium-sized (0.01 to 0.1%) by share. The rearrangement uses TRBV6-1 and TRBJ2-1; the D is unclear. V was clipped by 9 bases and J by 8 bases, with 11 bases between them. This CDR3 is built from 11 residues. CDR1 and CDR2 from the germline V gene are MNHNS and SASEGT. Here the CDR3 DNA reads TGTGCCAGTCAGGTGGGGTATGAGCAGTTCTTC. The encoded protein is CASQVGYEQFF.

Note on this clonotype: Without the conserved terminal phenylalanine or tryptophan, this CDR3 likely stems from a read error. It is unclear where the CDR3 begins or ends on the DNA, so no DNA is shown, and the CDR3 is as TCRdb lists it. The genes are TRBV28 and TRBJ2-4; no DNA check was done on the table's D call, TRBD1. Germline V gives CDR1 MDHEN, CDR2 SYDVKM. Both ends counted, the CDR3 spans 11 residues. The CDR3 loop is CASSAPGGRVS.